The 5 T cell receptor beta chains below were found in one sample sequenced in a study of blood T cell repertoires in COVID-19. The method was immunoSEQ multiplex PCR; TCRdb's version includes in-frame clones alone and lacks a portion of them. The sample contains around 47,000 clones, roughly 90% of which appear only once. Sequencing used peripheral blood. These receptors were taken from a woman over 75 in a cohort sampled during active or convalescent COVID-19.

The V call is TRBV4-1, the J call TRBJ2-7; D perhaps matches TRBD2 (7 bases). The length of the CDR3 is 15 residues. CDR1 and CDR2 from the germline V gene are MGHRA and YSYEKL. V dropped 8 bases and J dropped 1 base, with 18 bases sitting between them. This chain's CDR3 is CASSSSGGGSYEQYF. The CDR3 bases are TGCGCCAGCTCTTCTAGCGGAGGGGGGTCCTACGAGCAGTACTTC.

This clone has more than one count but fewer than ten. The chain recombines TRBV11-2 with TRBJ1-6; D might be TRBD1 (5 bases). This CDR3 spans 17 amino acids. V was trimmed by 6 bases and J by 0 bases, leaving 15 bases between them. CDR1 SGHAT and CDR2 FQNNGV come from the germline V gene. The CDR3 protein is CASRRGRLSSYNSPLHF. CDR3 DNA: TGTGCCAGCAGACGGGGGAGATTAAGCTCCTATAATTCACCCCTCCACTTT.

The chain links TRBV5-1 to TRBJ1-6, with D perhaps matching TRBD1 (5 bases). Trimming removed 3 bases at V and 8 bases at J, with 12 bases between. The length of the CDR3 is 14 residues. Germline lookup yields CDR1 SGHRS and CDR2 YFSETQ. The CDR3 spells CASSSGTFYSPLHF. In nucleotides, the CDR3 is TGCGCCAGCAGCTCCGGGACTTTTTATTCACCCCTCCACTTT.

This chain links TRBV5-6 with TRBJ1-2; TRBD1 aligns across 7 bases. This CDR3 spans 16 amino acids. CDR1 is SGHDT and CDR2 is YYEEEE in the germline V gene. The V and J ends lost 3 bases and 0 bases, in that order; junction bases with no gene match: 8. The CDR3 DNA is TGTGCCAGCAGCTACCGGGACAGACCAACTAACTATGGCTACACCTTC. Translated: CASSYRDRPTNYGYTF.

The chain is built from TRBV7-6 and TRBJ2-7; 9 bases map to TRBD2. This CDR3 contains 17 residues. After removal of 1 base from V and 0 bases from J, the junction contained 7 bases not matched to a gene. Per germline, CDR1 SGHVS and CDR2 FNYEAQ. CDR3 in DNA: TGTGCCAGCAGCTTAGAACTAGCGGGCCATAGCTCCTACGAGCAGTACTTC. Residues: CASSLELAGHSSYEQYF.